This T cell receptor (beta chain) was sequenced for a study of Ad26.COV2.S vaccination and SARS-CoV-2 variants. General observations from the study: Placebo recipients and vaccine recipients were similar in non-spike TCR breadth.

Turning to this clone: Its antigen is unknown.

TCRdb's table, derived via immunoSEQ multiplex PCR, lists solely in-frame clones and lacks some. The repertoire holds over 100,000 clones, with 80% as singletons. The CDR3 has 15 amino acids. CDR1 is MDHEN, CDR2 SYDVKM, per germline. Trimming removed 7 bases from V and 6 bases from J; junction bases left unmatched: 8. The TCR sequence derives from a human donor who had recovered from COVID-19. The chain has TRBV28 and TRBJ1-6, with 8 nucleotides matching TRBD1. Source: peripheral blood, taken after recovery from COVID-19. CDR3 DNA: TGTGCCAGCACCCTCAGGACAGGGCTTAATTCACCCCTCCACTTT. It codes for CASTLRTGLNSPLHF. Together with reference TRBV28 and TRBJ1-6, the CDR3 gives the full variable domain: DVKVTQSSRYLVKRTGEKVFLECVQDMDHENMFWYRQDPGLGLRLIYFSYDVKMKEKGDIPEGYSVSREKKERFSLILESASTNQTSMYLCASTLRTGLNSPLHFGNGTRLTVT.